This TCR beta chain was identified during a study of shared clonotypes between healthy human individuals. As to this clone: Its antigen is not identified.

Findings and limits, study-wide: Richness estimates generally favored naive over memory subsets.

V shed 4 bases and J 4 bases; nucleotides not matched to a gene: 3. The CDR3 runs 14 residues. Germline values: CDR1 PRHDT, CDR2 FYEKMQ (reference sequence). Each cell subset's genomic DNA was divided evenly among several immunoSEQ plates. The repertoire was sequenced with immunoSEQ multiplex PCR; TCRdb's copy has only in-frame clones and lacks some. Among about 530,000 clones listed, almost 97% were seen once. V usage is TRBV13 and J usage is TRBJ1-3, with TRBD1 matching 8 bases. Sequences were obtained from naive CD4+ T cells sorted from blood. Regarding subset: CD45RA+ positively selected. This receptor was obtained from a young woman in good health. As DNA, the CDR3 is TGTGCCAGCAGCTCGACAGGGGTCGGAAACACCATATATTTT. The encoded protein is CASSSTGVGNTIYF.